This T cell receptor (beta chain) came from a study of memory CD4+ T cells and cytomegalovirus serostatus. About the research overall: Donors were healthy Belgian adults, 10 or so CMV seropositive and about two dozen seronegative.

The repertoire was sequenced with immunoSEQ multiplex PCR; TCRdb's copy has only in-frame clones and lacks some. The top ten hold approximately 0.44% of the sample, which has about 56,000 clones, 82% seen once. The sort gate was single viable CD3+CD4+CD8-CD45RO+ cells for memory CD4+ T cells. Serum IgG to CMV pp150, pp28, p38 and p52 defined serostatus. Germline V gives CDR1 GTSNPN, CDR2 SVGIG (reference sequence). The CDR3 totals 12 residues. V was pared by 4 bases and J by 4 bases, with 3 bases of the junction left unmatched. Study results and limitations: The CMV-associated TCR signature appears largely within the CD4+ memory repertoire. CMV serostatus prediction reached median AUC about 0.96, or 0.93 with US-trained model.

This clone has only a few counts. As yet, its antigen is unknown. The chain combines TRBV30 with TRBJ1-1; TRBD1 agrees at 7 bases. This receptor was obtained from an adult in good health and CMV-seronegative. Sequencing was done on a sample of memory CD4+ T cells from blood. This CDR3 reads CAWIPGGTEAFF. The CDR3 nucleotides are TGTGCCTGGATCCCAGGGGGCACTGAAGCTTTCTTT.